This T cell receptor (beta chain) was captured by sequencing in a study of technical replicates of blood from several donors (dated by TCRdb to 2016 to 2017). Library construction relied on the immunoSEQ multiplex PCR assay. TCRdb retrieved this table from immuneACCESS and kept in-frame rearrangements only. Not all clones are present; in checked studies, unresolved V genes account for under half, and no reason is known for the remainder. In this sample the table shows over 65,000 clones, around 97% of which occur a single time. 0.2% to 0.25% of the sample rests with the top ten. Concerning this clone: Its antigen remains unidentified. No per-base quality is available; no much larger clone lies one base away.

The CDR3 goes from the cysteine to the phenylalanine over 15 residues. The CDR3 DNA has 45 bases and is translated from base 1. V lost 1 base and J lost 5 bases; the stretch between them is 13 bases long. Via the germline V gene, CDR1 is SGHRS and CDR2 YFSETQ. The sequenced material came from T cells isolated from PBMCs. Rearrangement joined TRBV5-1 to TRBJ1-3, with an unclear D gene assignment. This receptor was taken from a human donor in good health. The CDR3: CASSLYNNARNTIYF. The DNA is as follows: TGCGCCAGCAGCTTGTATAACAACGCCAGAAACACCATATATTTT. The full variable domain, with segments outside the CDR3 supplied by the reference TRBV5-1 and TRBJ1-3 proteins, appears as KAGVTQTPRYLIKTRGQQVTLSCSPISGHRSVSWYQQTPGQGLQFLFEYFSETQRNKGNFPGRFSGRQFSNSRSEMNVSTLELGDSALYLCASSLYNNARNTIYFGEGSWLTVV.